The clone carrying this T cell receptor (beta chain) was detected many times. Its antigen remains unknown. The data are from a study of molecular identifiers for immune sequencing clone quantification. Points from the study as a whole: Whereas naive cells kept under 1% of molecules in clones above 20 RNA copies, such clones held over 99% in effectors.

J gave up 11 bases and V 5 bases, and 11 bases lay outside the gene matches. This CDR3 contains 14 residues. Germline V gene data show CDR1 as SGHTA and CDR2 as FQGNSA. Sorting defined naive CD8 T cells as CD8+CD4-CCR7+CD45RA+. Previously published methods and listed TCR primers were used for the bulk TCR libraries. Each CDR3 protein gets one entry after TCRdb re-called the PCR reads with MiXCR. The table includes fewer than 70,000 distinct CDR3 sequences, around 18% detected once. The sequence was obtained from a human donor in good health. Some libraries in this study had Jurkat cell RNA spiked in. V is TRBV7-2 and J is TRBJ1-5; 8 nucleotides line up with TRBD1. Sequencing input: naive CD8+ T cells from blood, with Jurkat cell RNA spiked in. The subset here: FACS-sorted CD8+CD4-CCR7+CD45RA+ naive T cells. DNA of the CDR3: TGTGCCAGCAGCCAGGGGGCCCCGGGTAAGGCCCAGCATTTT. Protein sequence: CASSQGAPGKAQHF. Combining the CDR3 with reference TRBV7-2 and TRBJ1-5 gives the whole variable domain GAGVSQSPSNKVTEKGKDVELRCDPISGHTALYWYRQSLGQGLEFLIYFQGNSAPDKSGLPSDRFSAERTGGSVSTLTIQRTQQEDSAVYLCASSQGAPGKAQHFGDGTRLSIL.